Shown below are 26 T cell receptor beta chains from a single sample sequenced in a study of T cell changes during pregnancy in multiple sclerosis. Only in-frame clones appear in the TCRdb table, and some are missing; sequencing was by immunoSEQ multiplex PCR. This table holds about 49,000 clones, about 90% found once. Sequencing was performed on peripheral blood, taken after pregnancy. The receptors were sampled from a female donor in good health, enrolled as a control in a pregnancy study.

V gene TRBV7-6 combines with J gene TRBJ2-1, with a possible D match to TRBD2 (7 bases). Between the trimmed V and J ends, which lost 5 bases and 8 bases, there was a span of 19 bases. The CDR3 has 15 amino acids. Germline V CDR1 and CDR2: SGHVS, FNYEAQ. CDR3 bases: TGTGCCAGCAGCAGGGGGGGACGGGGAATACATGAGCAGTTCTTC. Its translation is CASSRGGRGIHEQFF.

The chain uses TRBV2 and TRBJ2-7, with a possible D match to TRBD2 (6 bases). This CDR3 has 13 amino acids. Looked up from germline, CDR1 is SNHLY and CDR2 is FYNNEI. With 8 bases removed from V and 2 bases from J, the gap between germline ends came to 13 bases. CDR3 DNA: TGTGCCAGCGTCCGGGACTCCGCCTACGAGCAGTACTTC. It translates to CASVRDSAYEQYF.

The chain joins TRBV28 to TRBJ2-7, with D unclear. With 1 base removed from V and 3 bases from J, the gap between germline ends came to 16 bases. The CDR3 is 16 residues long. CDR1 and CDR2 (germline): MDHEN, SYDVKM. CDR3 coding DNA: TGTGCCAGCAGTTTATCCTGGGTAGATAGGAGCTACGAGCAGTACTTC. Protein sequence: CASSLSWVDRSYEQYF.

This clone has just a few counts. The chain carries TRBV7-9 and TRBJ2-7; 11 bases fit TRBD2. This CDR3 spans 14 amino acids. J was trimmed by 3 bases and V by 2 bases; bases with no gene match: 0. Germline-derived CDR1 and CDR2 are SEHNR and FQNEAQ (reference sequence). CDR3 DNA sequence: TGTGCCAGCAGCTTACTAGCGGGAGGCTACGAGCAGTACTTC. Protein sequence: CASSLLAGGYEQYF.

J is TRBJ1-1 and V is TRBV5-6; D might be TRBD1 (5 bases). CDR1 is SGHDT, CDR2 YYEEEE, per germline. The CDR3 loop spans 11 amino acids. The V end was cut by 5 bases, the J end by 7 bases, with 9 bases between. The CDR3 nucleotides read TGTGCCAGCAGGGGGGGGGATGAAGCTTTCTTT. It specifies CASRGGDEAFF.

The rearrangement joins TRBV19 to TRBJ1-2; possible D gene TRBD1, 6 bases. V was trimmed by 10 bases and J by 4 bases, leaving 16 bases between them. The CDR3 spans 13 residues. Germline-derived CDR1 and CDR2 are LNHDA and SQIVND (reference sequence). The CDR3 protein is CAIPRGDAYGYTF. CDR3 nucleotide sequence: TGTGCCATCCCCAGGGGTGACGCCTATGGCTACACCTTC.

The chain has TRBV5-5 and TRBJ1-6; D may be TRBD1 (6 bases). The V gene lost 3 bases and the J gene lost 10 bases, with 26 bases spanning the gap. The CDR3 is 18 residues long. The germline gives CDR1 SGHKS, CDR2 YYEKEE (reference sequence). For the CDR3, the DNA is TGTGCCAGCAGCTCCGCGATGAGGACAGCGATTGTAGGGTCACCCCTCCACTTT. It specifies CASSSAMRTAIVGSPLHF. The whole variable domain, remainder taken from reference TRBV5-5 and TRBJ1-6, is DAGVTQSPTHLIKTRGQQVTLRCSPISGHKSVSWYQQVLGQGPQFIFQYYEKEERGRGNFPDRFSARQFPNYSSELNVNALLLGDSALYLCASSSAMRTAIVGSPLHFGNGTRLTVT.

This chain joins TRBV9 and TRBJ2-1; no clear D gene. Germline CDR1 SGDLS, CDR2 YYNGEE. This CDR3 has 14 amino acids. V was cut by 7 bases and J by 0 bases, with 11 bases left in between. Here the CDR3 reads CASSPGGSYNEQFF. CDR3 DNA: TGTGCCAGCTCCCCGGGTGGCTCCTACAATGAGCAGTTCTTC.

The chain is built from TRBV19 and TRBJ2-5; possible D gene TRBD1, 6 bases. This CDR3 has 15 amino acids. CDR1 is LNHDA and CDR2 is SQIVND in the germline V gene (reference sequence). The V gene lost 5 bases and the J gene lost 2 bases, with 15 bases spanning the gap. CDR3 DNA sequence: TGTGCCAGTAGTGGTCCCGGGACACCTCAAGAGACCCAGTACTTC. This codes for CASSGPGTPQETQYF.

In its sample, this clone was seen once. The chain couples TRBV29-1 to TRBJ1-2, with D hard to call. Germline assignment: CDR1 SQVTM and CDR2 ANQGSEA. V was trimmed by 4 bases and J by 1 base, leaving 10 bases between them. The length of the CDR3 is 13 residues. This CDR3 reads CSVGYEGNYGYTF. DNA for the CDR3: TGCAGCGTTGGTTATGAGGGTAACTATGGCTACACCTTC. Using reference TRBV29-1 and TRBJ1-2 for the parts outside the CDR3, the full variable domain is SAVISQKPSRDICQRGTSLTIQCQVDSQVTMMFWYRQQPGQSLTLIATANQGSEATYESGFVIDKFPISRPNLTFSTLTVSNMSPEDSSIYLCSVGYEGNYGYTFGSGTRLTVV.

This clone was detected once. The rearrangement links TRBV7-6 to TRBJ2-3; 9 nucleotides match TRBD2. V shed 1 base and J 5 bases; nucleotides not matched to a gene: 4. The length of the CDR3 is 15 residues. The germline gives CDR1 SGHVS, CDR2 FNYEAQ. The CDR3 sequence: CASSLEGAGGDTQYF. CDR3 in DNA: TGTGCCAGCAGCTTAGAGGGAGCGGGAGGAGATACGCAGTATTTT.

This sequence joins TRBV6-4 and TRBJ2-1; 10 positions agree with TRBD2. Germline trimming cut 3 bases from V and 4 bases from J; bases unmatched to any gene: 3. CDR1 MRHNA and CDR2 SNTAGT come from the germline V gene. The CDR3 length is 15 residues. The CDR3 loop reads CASSETSGDYNEQFF. Here the CDR3 DNA reads TGTGCCAGCAGTGAAACTAGCGGGGATTACAATGAGCAGTTCTTC.

V gene TRBV6-5 combines with J gene TRBJ1-1, with D possibly being TRBD1 (5 bases). The CDR3 loop spans 14 amino acids. With 0 bases removed from V and 2 bases from J, the gap between germline ends came to 7 bases. Looked up from germline, CDR1 is MNHEY and CDR2 is SVGAGI. The DNA for the CDR3 is TGTGCCAGCAGTTACTCTAGGGGAAACACTGAAGCTTTCTTT. This encodes CASSYSRGNTEAFF.

The chain links TRBV29-1 to TRBJ1-2; D is unclear. Germline CDR1 reads SQVTM; CDR2 reads ANQGSEA. Trimming shortened V by 3 bases and J by 5 bases, and 10 bases separated the two germline ends. The CDR3 is 12 amino acids. This CDR3 is CSVEKGGYGYTF. The CDR3 DNA follows: TGCAGCGTTGAGAAGGGAGGGTATGGCTACACCTTC.

V gene TRBV5-8 combines with J gene TRBJ1-1; D is possibly TRBD1 (5 bases). This CDR3 spans 15 amino acids. V lost 1 base and J 0 bases, leaving 10 bases between the germline ends. Germline-derived CDR1 and CDR2 are SGHTS and YDEGEE. The CDR3 DNA reads as TGTGCCAGCAGCTTGAAGCGCAGGGTGAACACTGAAGCTTTCTTT. Its protein is CASSLKRRVNTEAFF.

The chain has TRBV6-5 and TRBJ2-7; D might be TRBD1 (6 bases). CDR3 length equals 16 residues. Between the trimmed V and J ends, which lost 2 bases and 0 bases, there was a span of 14 bases. Germline CDR1 MNHEY, CDR2 SVGAGI. The CDR3 reads CASSYGEGQHSYEQYF. The CDR3 nucleotides read TGTGCCAGCAGTTACGGCGAAGGACAGCACTCCTACGAGCAGTACTTC.

The V and J genes are TRBV6-4 and TRBJ2-2; TRBD2 agrees at 9 bases. The V segment lost 8 bases and the J segment 8 bases; nucleotides outside the gene matches: 15. The germline V gene has CDR1 MRHNA and CDR2 SNTAGT. The CDR3 consists of 16 residues. The CDR3 bases are TGTGCCAGCTCTCAAGCGACTAGCGGCAGTTCGGGGGAGCTGTTTTTT. Translated, it gives CASSQATSGSSGELFF.

The chain carries TRBV29-1 and TRBJ1-1; 7 bases match TRBD1. The CDR3 covers 13 residues. V lost 6 bases to trimming and J lost 1 base; unmatched junction nucleotides: 5. Germline V lookup: CDR1 SQVTM, CDR2 ANQGSEA. CDR3 coding DNA: TGCAGCGTGGGGGGACAGCCGAACACTGAAGCTTTCTTT. Protein product: CSVGGQPNTEAFF.

The chain is built from TRBV25-1 and TRBJ2-7; 11 bases are shared with TRBD1. Germline V gene sequence: CDR1 MGHDK, CDR2 SYGVNS. V was clipped by 8 bases and J by 5 bases; unmatched bases: 2. The length of the CDR3 is 12 residues. This CDR3 reads CASGQGAHEQYF. DNA for the CDR3: TGTGCCAGCGGACAGGGGGCCCACGAGCAGTACTTC.

The chain employs TRBV28 and TRBJ1-2; tentative D call: TRBD1 (5 bases). Germline assignment: CDR1 MDHEN and CDR2 SYDVKM. The length of the CDR3 is 14 residues. The ends were cut back, 5 bases at V and 7 bases at J, with 17 bases in the middle. The CDR3 loop reads CASSTKPTVSGYTF. For the CDR3, the DNA is TGTGCCAGCAGTACGAAACCGACAGTGTCTGGCTACACCTTC.

The chain employs TRBV27 and TRBJ2-7; the D gene is possibly TRBD1 (5 bases). This CDR3 is 14 amino acids long. Germline assignment: CDR1 MNHEY and CDR2 SMNVEV (reference sequence). With 3 bases removed from V and 3 bases from J, the gap between germline ends came to 12 bases. The CDR3 DNA reads TGTGCCAGCAGTTTGGGGCTGGGCCTCTACGAGCAGTACTTC. It yields the protein CASSLGLGLYEQYF.

The chain carries TRBV5-1 and TRBJ2-1, with no clear D. This CDR3 region has 13 residues. The V gene's germline CDR1 is SGHRS and CDR2 YFSETQ. Trimming removed 0 bases from V and 4 bases from J, with 5 bases in between. This chain's CDR3 is CASSLGAYNEQFF. DNA for the CDR3: TGCGCCAGCAGCTTGGGAGCGTACAATGAGCAGTTCTTC.

This clone was counted once. This sequence joins TRBV6-5 and TRBJ2-7; TRBD2 matches 11 bases. The J segment lost 6 bases and the V segment lost 5 bases, leaving 6 bases of the junction unmatched. This CDR3 region has 14 residues. CDR1 is MNHEY and CDR2 is SVGAGI in the germline V gene. The DNA of the CDR3 is TGTGCCAGCAGTGTTGGGACTAGCGGTGTCGAGCAGTACTTC. This translates into CASSVGTSGVEQYF.

The chain combines TRBV25-1 with TRBJ2-2; 7 bases are a match to TRBD1. The CDR3 covers 13 residues. V gave up 6 bases and J gave up 8 bases; unmatched junction bases: 6. The V gene's germline CDR1 is MGHDK and CDR2 SYGVNS. The CDR3 DNA sequence: TGTGCCAGCAGCGACAGGGCACCGGGGGAGCTGTTTTTT. This encodes CASSDRAPGELFF.

The chain is built from TRBV28 and TRBJ1-4; 8 bases are shared with TRBD1. The CDR3 has 15 amino acids. Trimming at V came to 4 bases and at J to 6 bases, leaving 7 bases not matched to a gene. The V gene's germline CDR1 is MDHEN and CDR2 SYDVKM. The CDR3 nucleotides read TGTGCCAGCAGTTCAGGGGGCGCAGAGGATGAAAAACTGTTTTTT. Protein product: CASSSGGAEDEKLFF. Complete variable domain (other parts from reference TRBV28 and TRBJ1-4): DVKVTQSSRYLVKRTGEKVFLECVQDMDHENMFWYRQDPGLGLRLIYFSYDVKMKEKGDIPEGYSVSREKKERFSLILESASTNQTSMYLCASSSGGAEDEKLFFGSGTQLSVL.

The CDR3 loop reads CASSPPGRGETQYF. The CDR3 DNA reads TGTGCCAGCTCACCACCCGGCAGGGGTGAGACCCAGTACTTC. The J gene is TRBJ2-5, the V gene TRBV18; D is possibly TRBD1 (6 bases). CDR1 and CDR2 from the germline V gene are KGHSH and LQKENI. The germline V and J ends were trimmed by 0 bases and 5 bases, with 10 bases remaining between them. The CDR3 totals 14 residues.